One and the same sample provided the 12 T cell receptor beta chains below, sequenced in a study of CD8 T cells in Susac syndrome. An amount of RNA that ranged from about 0.45 to 1 ug was reverse transcribed with random hexamers. In TCRdb, the immunoSEQ multiplex PCR reads were re-called with MiXCR into one record per CDR3 protein. The sample consists of 200,000 or so distinct CDR3 sequences, under 97% of them appearing once. Material: CD4+ T cells from PBMCs. The receptors come from a human donor with Susac syndrome.

In DNA form, the CDR3 reads TGTGCCAGCAGGGATGCAGGGGGGAATTCACCCCTCCACTTT. It is translated as CASRDAGGNSPLHF. V gene TRBV12-3 or TRBV12-4 combines with J gene TRBJ1-6, with 7 bases aligning to TRBD1. The length of the CDR3 is 14 residues. V was clipped by 6 bases and J by 7 bases; unmatched bases: 6.

The V gene is TRBV30, the J gene TRBJ2-2; D gene uncertain. The germline gives CDR1 GTSNPN, CDR2 SVGIG (reference sequence). The CDR3 has 13 amino acids. Trimming cost V 4 bases and J 5 bases, with 11 bases left between them. CDR3 bases: TGTGCCTGGACCCGGAGTGGGACCGGGGAGCTGTTTTTT. Amino acid sequence: CAWTRSGTGELFF.

This chain uses TRBV10-3 with TRBJ2-1; 8 bases match TRBD2. Losses at the gene ends were 5 bases for V and 5 bases for J; bases not matched to a gene: 5. The CDR3 contains 14 residues. In germline, CDR1 is ENHRY, CDR2 SYGVKD. The CDR3 protein is CAISWAGGDNEQFF. For the CDR3, the DNA is TGTGCCATCAGTTGGGCCGGGGGGGACAATGAGCAGTTCTTC.

This chain uses TRBV3-1 with TRBJ1-1; D gene uncertain. The ends were cut back, 4 bases at V and 0 bases at J, with 12 bases in the middle. Germline CDR1 and CDR2: LGHDT and YNNKEL (reference sequence). The CDR3 is 15 amino acids. CDR3 residues: CASSLDLPMNTEAFF. The CDR3, as DNA: TGTGCCAGCAGCCTCGACCTACCTATGAACACTGAAGCTTTCTTT.

The rearrangement links TRBV29-1 to TRBJ2-2; a possible D gene is TRBD1 (6 bases). The CDR3 totals 15 residues. Deletions cut 6 bases from V and 0 bases from J, with 14 bases between. CDR1 is SQVTM and CDR2 is ANQGSEA in the germline V gene. This chain's CDR3 is CSVGGQTTNTGELFF. In DNA, the CDR3 is TGCAGCGTCGGAGGACAGACAACGAACACCGGGGAGCTGTTTTTT.

The rearrangement joins TRBV5-4 to TRBJ1-1, with D hard to call. V was cut by 4 bases and J by 5 bases, with 9 bases left in between. CDR1 and CDR2 from the germline V gene are SGHNT and YYREEE (reference sequence). This CDR3 comprises 12 residues. CDR3 in DNA: TGTGCCAGCAGCGCTGACGAAACTGAAGCTTTCTTT. Translating it yields CASSADETEAFF.

The chain recombines TRBV30 with TRBJ2-5; TRBD2 is a possible D gene (6 bases). Trimming left V 5 bases short and J 0 bases short, with 10 bases between. Germline V CDR1 and CDR2: GTSNPN, SVGIG (reference sequence). The CDR3 covers 13 residues. The CDR3 nucleotides are TGTGCCTGGCAAAGGACTAACCAAGAGACCCAGTACTTC. Translated, it gives CAWQRTNQETQYF.

The chain employs TRBV12-3 or TRBV12-4 and TRBJ1-6; D ambiguous. The CDR3 length is 14 residues. Trimming took off 7 bases at V and 5 bases at J, with 12 bases between the two ends. The CDR3 region is CASNSARDNSPLHF. The CDR3 bases are TGTGCCAGCAACTCTGCCCGAGATAATTCACCCCTCCACTTT.

The rearrangement joins TRBV11-2 to TRBJ2-1; D is possibly TRBD1 (5 bases). This CDR3 has 11 amino acids. Germline assignment: CDR1 SGHAT and CDR2 FQNNGV. V dropped 6 bases and J dropped 15 bases, with 15 bases sitting between them. CDR3 nucleotides: TGTGCCAGCAGTTTTCATCAGGGTTCGTTCTTC. It is translated as CASSFHQGSFF.

The V call is TRBV3-1, the J call TRBJ2-7; tentatively, D is TRBD1 or TRBD2 (5 bases each). Per the germline V gene, CDR1 is LGHDT and CDR2 is YNNKEL (reference sequence). Trimming took off 3 bases at V and 0 bases at J, with 9 bases between the two ends. This CDR3 is built from 14 residues. The CDR3 here is CASSQGRSSYEQYF. The CDR3 region has the DNA TGTGCCAGCAGCCAGGGACGAAGCTCCTACGAGCAGTACTTC.

In its sample, this clonotype was seen once. This chain uses TRBV29-1 with TRBJ1-2; D is uncertain. CDR1 is SQVTM, CDR2 ANQGSEA, per germline. V lost 2 bases to trimming and J lost 8 bases, with 15 bases between them. The CDR3 length is 13 residues. The DNA for the CDR3 is TGCAGCGTTGAACGGGAGGCAGGAGGCGGCTACACCTTC. Its translation: CSVEREAGGGYTF.

The V and J genes are TRBV7-2 and TRBJ2-7; the D is unclear. Germline V CDR1 and CDR2: SGHTA, FQGNSA. The V gene lost 5 bases and the J gene lost 5 bases, with 10 bases spanning the gap. This CDR3 is 12 amino acids long. In nucleotides, the CDR3 is TGTGCCAGCAGCCAGCCCGGCAACGAGCAGTACTTC. Translation: CASSQPGNEQYF.